The 4 T cell receptor beta chains given below trace back to one sample, sequenced in a study of T cell responses to AZD1222 COVID-19 vaccine. Sequenced by immunoSEQ multiplex PCR; TCRdb stores in-frame clones only, minus some. The sample has about 110,000 clones, approximately 92% seen once. This material consisted of peripheral blood, taken on day 0 of AZD1222 vaccination. Receptors originate from an adult in good health.

The V and J genes are TRBV6-6 and TRBJ1-1, with 7 bases fitting TRBD1. The CDR3 is 16 residues long. The germline gives CDR1 MNHNY, CDR2 SVGAGI (reference sequence). V dropped 2 bases and J dropped 6; count of bases not matched to a gene: 12. This CDR3 is CASSYTPDREGSEAFF. CDR3 DNA: TGTGCCAGCAGTTACACTCCCGACAGGGAGGGCTCTGAAGCTTTCTTT.

The rearrangement links TRBV11-1 to TRBJ1-5; 9 bases fit TRBD1. Per germline, CDR1 SGHAT and CDR2 FQDESV (reference sequence). V shed 3 bases and J 1 base; nucleotides not matched to a gene: 4. This CDR3 region has 16 residues. The chain's CDR3 is CASSLGTGSSNQPQHF. CDR3 in DNA: TGTGCCAGCAGCTTGGGGACAGGGTCCAGCAATCAGCCCCAGCATTTT.

This chain uses TRBV24-1 with TRBJ2-1; 8 positions match TRBD2. The germline V gene encodes CDR1 KGHDR and CDR2 SFDVKD. The CDR3 is made up of 17 amino acids. V lost 3 bases and J lost 5; bases outside the gene matches: 11. The CDR3 DNA reads TGTGCCACCAGTGATCGGGGGGGAGGCCGGCCTAACAATGAGCAGTTCTTC. It yields the protein CATSDRGGGRPNNEQFF.

The chain employs TRBV7-6 and TRBJ2-3, with D maybe TRBD1 (6 bases). The CDR3 loop spans 16 amino acids. CDR1 and CDR2 (germline): SGHVS, FNYEAQ. V lost 0 bases and J 1 base, leaving 11 bases between the germline ends. The DNA of the CDR3 is TGTGCCAGCAGCTTAGCGGAGGCAGGGGGCACAGATACGCAGTATTTT. This encodes CASSLAEAGGTDTQYF.